What follows is one T cell receptor beta chain and its context. Its antigen is unknown. These data are taken from a study of response to subunit inactivated influenza vaccine. With 7 bases removed from V and 3 bases from J, the gap between germline ends came to 16 bases. The CDR3 is made up of 14 amino acids. Per the germline V gene, CDR1 is SQVTM and CDR2 is ANQGSEA. Whole-study results and caveats: Authors suggested each seasonal influenza vaccination recruits few new T cells.

Via MiXCR, TCRdb re-called the RT-PCR reads, giving one row per CDR3 protein. The sample includes fewer than 700,000 distinct CDR3 sequences, roughly 13% of them seen just once. The sequences come from PBMCs from blood, collected 40 to 50 days after vaccination. The source of this sequence is a man over 45 who received an inactivated influenza vaccine. The rearrangement joins TRBV29-1 to TRBJ2-1, with D possibly TRBD2 on 6 matching bases. The CDR3 region has the DNA TGCAGCGGTGATTTAGCGGTCCTCTACAATGAGCAGTTCTTC. Amino acid sequence: CSGDLAVLYNEQFF.